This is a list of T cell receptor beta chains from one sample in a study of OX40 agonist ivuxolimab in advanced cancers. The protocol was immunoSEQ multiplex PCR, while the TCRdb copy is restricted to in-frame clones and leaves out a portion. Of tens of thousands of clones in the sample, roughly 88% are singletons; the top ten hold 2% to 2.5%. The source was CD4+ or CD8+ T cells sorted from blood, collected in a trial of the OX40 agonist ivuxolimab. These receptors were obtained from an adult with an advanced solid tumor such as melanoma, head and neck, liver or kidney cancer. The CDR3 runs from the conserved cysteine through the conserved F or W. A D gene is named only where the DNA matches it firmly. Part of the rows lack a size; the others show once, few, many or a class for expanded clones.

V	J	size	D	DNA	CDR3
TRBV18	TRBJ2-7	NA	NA	TGTGCCAGCTCACCCCCGGGACTCCAATCCTACGAGCAGTACTTC	CASSPPGLQSYEQYF
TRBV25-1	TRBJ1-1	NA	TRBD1	TGTGCCAGCATCGGGACAGGGGACTTGAACACTGAAGCTTTCTTT	CASIGTGDLNTEAFF
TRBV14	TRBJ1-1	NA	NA	TGTGCCAGCAGCCAAGGGTCGTTTCCCGGGGGTGAAGCTTTCTTT	CASSQGSFPGGEAFF
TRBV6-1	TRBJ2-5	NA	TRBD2	TGTGCCAGCAGTGAAGCGTGGGGACTAGGAAGGGAGACCCAGTACTTC	CASSEAWGLGRETQYF
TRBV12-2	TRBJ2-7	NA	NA	TGCCCGGGCCTCTACGAGCAGTACTTC	CPGLYEQYF
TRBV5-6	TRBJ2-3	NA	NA	TGTGCCAGCAGCTTGCCAGGGGGCACAGATACGCAGTATTTT	CASSLPGGTDTQYF
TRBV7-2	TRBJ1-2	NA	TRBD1	TGTGCCAGCAGCCTTGGACAGGGGCGCAGCTATGGCTACACCTTC	CASSLGQGRSYGYTF
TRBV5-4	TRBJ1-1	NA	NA	TGTGCCACCGGCAAGGGTCAGCCAAACACTGAAGCTTTCTTT	CATGKGQPNTEAFF
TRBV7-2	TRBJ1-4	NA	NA	TGTGCCAGCAGCCGCAGTGGGGGGGCCGGTGAAAAACTGTTTTTT	CASSRSGGAGEKLFF
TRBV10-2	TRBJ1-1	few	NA	TGCGCCAGCACGGAGTTTATGAACACTGAAGCTTTCTTT	CASTEFMNTEAFF
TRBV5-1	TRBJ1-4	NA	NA	TGCGCCAGCAGCTTAGGGCTCACCCAGGAAAAACTGTTTTTT	CASSLGLTQEKLFF
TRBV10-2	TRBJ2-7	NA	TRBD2	TGCGCCAGCACGCGGGGGGACTCAGGGTCCTACGAGCAGTACTTC	CASTRGDSGSYEQYF
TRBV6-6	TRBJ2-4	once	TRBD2	TGTGCCAGCAGTTACACTAGCGGGGGGAGAGACATTCAGTACTTC	CASSYTSGGRDIQYF
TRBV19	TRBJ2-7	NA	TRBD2	TGTGCCAGTAGTATGGGGACTAGAAGGTACGAGCAGTACTTC	CASSMGTRRYEQYF
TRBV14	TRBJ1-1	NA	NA	TGTGCCAGCAGACAGGGTATCGGGGGGACTGAAGCTTTCTTT	CASRQGIGGTEAFF
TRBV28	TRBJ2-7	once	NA	TGTGCCAGCAGTTTTATGGAGGGGGCTCGTTACGAGCAGTACTTC	CASSFMEGARYEQYF
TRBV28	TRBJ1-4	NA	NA	TGTGCCAGCACCCCCTCCGCGGAGGAAAAACTGTTTTTT	CASTPSAEEKLFF
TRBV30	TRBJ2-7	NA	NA	TGTGCCTGGAGTGTATCCACCCTCGGAAACGAGCAGTACTTC	CAWSVSTLGNEQYF
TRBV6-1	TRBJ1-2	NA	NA	TGTGCCAGCAGCACAGGACGCTATGGCTACACCTTC	CASSTGRYGYTF
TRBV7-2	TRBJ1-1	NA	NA	TGTGCCAGCAGCCATCCGGGGGGTACTGAAGCTTTCTTT	CASSHPGGTEAFF
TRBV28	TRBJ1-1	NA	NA	TGTGCCAGCAGCGGACAGCCAAAGCAAGCTTTCTTT	CASSGQPKQAFF
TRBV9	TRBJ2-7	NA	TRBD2	TGTGCCAGCAGCGAGGGGACTAGTCGATCTGGCTACGAGCAGTACTTC	CASSEGTSRSGYEQYF
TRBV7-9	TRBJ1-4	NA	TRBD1	TGTGCCAGCAGCTTCACAGGGGGCACTAATGAAAAACTGTTTTTT	CASSFTGGTNEKLFF
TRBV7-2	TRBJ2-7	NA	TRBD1	TGTGCCAGCAGCCACCGGACAGGGAACTACGAGCAGTACTTC	CASSHRTGNYEQYF
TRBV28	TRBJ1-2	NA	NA	TGTGCCTCCGAGGGTGCGGATGCCTATGGCTACACCTTC	CASEGADAYGYTF
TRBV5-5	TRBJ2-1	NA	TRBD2	TGTGCCAGCAGGGGAGCGGGAGGGGGCAGTGAGCAGTTCTTC	CASRGAGGGSEQFF
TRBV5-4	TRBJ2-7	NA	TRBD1	TGTGCCAGCAGCTTGGGAGGGGGCGCCCCGAAAGAGCAGTACTTC	CASSLGGGAPKEQYF
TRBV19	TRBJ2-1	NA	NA	TGTGCCACCAGCTCCTACAATGAGCAGTTCTTC	CATSSYNEQFF
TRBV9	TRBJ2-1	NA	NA	TGTGCCAGCAGCGGACGGACGGCCGCGTACAATGAGCAGTTCTTC	CASSGRTAAYNEQFF
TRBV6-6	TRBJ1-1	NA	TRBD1	TGTGCCAGCAGTCCGGGACAGAGGAACACTGAAGCTTTCTTT	CASSPGQRNTEAFF
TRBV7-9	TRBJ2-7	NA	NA	TGTGCCAGCAGCCCGGACAACTACGAGCAGTACTTC	CASSPDNYEQYF
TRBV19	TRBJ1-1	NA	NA	TGTGCCAGTAGTAATCTCGGGGGTTCCGAAGCTTTCTTT	CASSNLGGSEAFF
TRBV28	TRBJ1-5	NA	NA	TGTGCCAGCAGAGAATTCAAAGGGGGCAATCAGCCCCAGCATTTT	CASREFKGGNQPQHF
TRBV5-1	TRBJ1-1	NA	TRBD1	TGCGCCAGCAGCTGGGGACAGGGCACGAACACTGAAGCTTTCTTT	CASSWGQGTNTEAFF
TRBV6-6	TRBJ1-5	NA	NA	TGTGCCAGCAGCTCCCCCGGGGGTGGCAATCAGCCCCAGCATTTT	CASSSPGGGNQPQHF
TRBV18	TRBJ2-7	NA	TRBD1	TGTGCCAGCTCACAGCGACAGGGGGGCTACGAGCAGTACTTC	CASSQRQGGYEQYF
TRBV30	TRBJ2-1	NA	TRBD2	TGTGCCTGGGCCAGGACTAGCGGGAGAGGAGAGCAGTTCTTC	CAWARTSGRGEQFF
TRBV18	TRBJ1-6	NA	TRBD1	TGTGCCAGCTCACCCAACCCAGGGGGAAGGAATTCACCCCTCCACTTT	CASSPNPGGRNSPLHF
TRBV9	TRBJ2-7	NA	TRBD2	TGTGCCAGCAGCTTAACCGGGACTAGCGTCTCCTACGAGCAGTACTTC	CASSLTGTSVSYEQYF
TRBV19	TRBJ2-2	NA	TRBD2	TGTGCCAGTAGTTCCATGGGCGGGGGGGCCGCCGGGGAGCTGTTTTTT	CASSSMGGGAAGELFF
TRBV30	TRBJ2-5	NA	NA	TGTGCCTGGATCGTCCGTGGGAGAGAGACCCAGTACTTC	CAWIVRGRETQYF
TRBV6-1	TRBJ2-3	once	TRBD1	TGTGCCAGCAGTGTGCGACAGGGAGCCACAGATACGCAGTATTTT	CASSVRQGATDTQYF